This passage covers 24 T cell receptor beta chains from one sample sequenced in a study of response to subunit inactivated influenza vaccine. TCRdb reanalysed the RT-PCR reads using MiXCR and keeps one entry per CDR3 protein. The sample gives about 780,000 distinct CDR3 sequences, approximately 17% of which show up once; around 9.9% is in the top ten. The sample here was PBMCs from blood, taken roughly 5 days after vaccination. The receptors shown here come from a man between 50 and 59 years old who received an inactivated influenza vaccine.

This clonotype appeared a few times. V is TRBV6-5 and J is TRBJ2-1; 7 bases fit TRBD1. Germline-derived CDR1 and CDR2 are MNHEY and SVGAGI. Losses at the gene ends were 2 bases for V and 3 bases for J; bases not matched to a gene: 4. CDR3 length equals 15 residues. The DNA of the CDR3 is TGTGCCAGCAGTTACGGACAGGTTGTCTACAATGAGCAGTTCTTC. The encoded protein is CASSYGQVVYNEQFF.

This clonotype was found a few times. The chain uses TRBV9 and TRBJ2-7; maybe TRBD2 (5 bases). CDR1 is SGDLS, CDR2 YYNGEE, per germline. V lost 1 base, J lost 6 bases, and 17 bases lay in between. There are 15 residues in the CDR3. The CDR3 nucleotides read TGTGCCAGCAGCGTATTGAGATCCAGCGGTCCCGAGCAGTACTTC. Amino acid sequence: CASSVLRSSGPEQYF.

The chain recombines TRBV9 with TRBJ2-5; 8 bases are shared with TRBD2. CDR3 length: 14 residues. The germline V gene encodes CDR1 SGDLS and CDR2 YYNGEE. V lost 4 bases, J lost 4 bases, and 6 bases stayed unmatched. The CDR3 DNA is TGTGCCAGCAGCAAGAACAGCGGGGGAGAGACCCAGTACTTC. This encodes CASSKNSGGETQYF.

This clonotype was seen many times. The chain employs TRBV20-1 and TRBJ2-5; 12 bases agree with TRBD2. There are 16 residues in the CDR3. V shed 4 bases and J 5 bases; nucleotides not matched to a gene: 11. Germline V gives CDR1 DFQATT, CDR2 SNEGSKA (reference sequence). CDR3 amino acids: CSANIPTSGSKETQYF. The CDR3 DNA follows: TGCAGTGCTAATATACCGACTAGCGGGAGTAAGGAGACCCAGTACTTC.

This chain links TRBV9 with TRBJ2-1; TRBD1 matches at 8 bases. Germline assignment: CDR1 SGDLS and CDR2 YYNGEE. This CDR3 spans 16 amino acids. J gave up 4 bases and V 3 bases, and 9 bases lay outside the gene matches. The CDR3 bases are TGTGCCAGCAGCGCCCAGGGGGCCTTCATTTACAATGAGCAGTTCTTC. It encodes CASSAQGAFIYNEQFF.

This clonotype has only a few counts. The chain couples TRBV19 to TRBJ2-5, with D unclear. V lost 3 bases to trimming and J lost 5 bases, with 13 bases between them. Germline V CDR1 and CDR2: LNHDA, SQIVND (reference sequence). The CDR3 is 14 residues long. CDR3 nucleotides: TGTGCCAGTAGTATTACTGGTTCAATTGAGACCCAGTACTTC. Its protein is CASSITGSIETQYF.

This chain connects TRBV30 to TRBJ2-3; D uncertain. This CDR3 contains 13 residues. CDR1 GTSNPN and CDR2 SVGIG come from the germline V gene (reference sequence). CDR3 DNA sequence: TGTGCGGCTAGGGTACCCTACACAGATACGCAGTATTTT. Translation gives CAARVPYTDTQYF.

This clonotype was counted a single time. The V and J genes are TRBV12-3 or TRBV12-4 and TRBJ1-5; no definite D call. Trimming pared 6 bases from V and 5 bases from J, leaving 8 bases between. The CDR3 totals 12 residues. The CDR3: CASRAGDQPQHF. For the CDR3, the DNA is TGTGCCAGCAGGGCCGGGGATCAGCCCCAGCATTTT.

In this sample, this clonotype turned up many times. The CDR3 coding sequence is TGCGCCAGCTTGACTAGCGGGAGACCCCCCGAGACTACAGATGAGCAGTTCTTC. Translating it yields CASLTSGRPPETTDEQFF. This sequence joins TRBV10-2 and TRBJ2-1, with TRBD2 matching over 12 bases. The germline gives CDR1 WSHSY, CDR2 SAAADI. This CDR3 comprises 18 residues. V lost 8 bases to trimming and J lost 8 bases; unmatched junction nucleotides: 19.

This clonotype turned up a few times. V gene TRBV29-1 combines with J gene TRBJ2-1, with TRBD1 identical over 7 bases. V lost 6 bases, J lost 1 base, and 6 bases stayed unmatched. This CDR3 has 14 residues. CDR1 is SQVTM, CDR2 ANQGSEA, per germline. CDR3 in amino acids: CSVAWGQSYNEQFF. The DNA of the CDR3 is TGCAGCGTAGCTTGGGGACAGTCCTACAATGAGCAGTTCTTC.

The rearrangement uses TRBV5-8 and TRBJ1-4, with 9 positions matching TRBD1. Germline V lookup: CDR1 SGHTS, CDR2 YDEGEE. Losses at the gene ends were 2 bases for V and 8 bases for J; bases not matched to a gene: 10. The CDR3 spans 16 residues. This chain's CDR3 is CASSFPYRGLNEKLFF. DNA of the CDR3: TGTGCCAGCAGCTTTCCCTACAGGGGGCTAAACGAAAAACTGTTTTTT. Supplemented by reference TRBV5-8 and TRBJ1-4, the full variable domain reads EAGVTQSPTHLIKTRGQQATLRCSPISGHTSVYWYQQALGLGLQFLLWYDEGEERNRGNFPPRFSGRQFPNYSSELNVNALELEDSALYLCASSFPYRGLNEKLFFGSGTQLSVL.

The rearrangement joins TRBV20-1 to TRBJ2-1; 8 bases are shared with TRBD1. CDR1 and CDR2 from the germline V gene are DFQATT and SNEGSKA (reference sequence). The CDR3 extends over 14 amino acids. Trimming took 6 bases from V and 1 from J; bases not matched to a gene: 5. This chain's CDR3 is CSAPGQVSYNEQFF. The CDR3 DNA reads TGCAGTGCCCCGGGACAGGTATCCTACAATGAGCAGTTCTTC.

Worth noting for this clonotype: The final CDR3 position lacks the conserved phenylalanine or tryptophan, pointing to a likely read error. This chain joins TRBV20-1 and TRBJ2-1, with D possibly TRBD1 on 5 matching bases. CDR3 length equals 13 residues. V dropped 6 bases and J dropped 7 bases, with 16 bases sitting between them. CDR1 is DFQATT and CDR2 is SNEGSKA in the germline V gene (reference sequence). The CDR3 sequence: CSAHRAGKNEQFS. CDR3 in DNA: TGCAGTGCCCACCGGGCAGGGAAGAATGAGCAGTTCTCC.

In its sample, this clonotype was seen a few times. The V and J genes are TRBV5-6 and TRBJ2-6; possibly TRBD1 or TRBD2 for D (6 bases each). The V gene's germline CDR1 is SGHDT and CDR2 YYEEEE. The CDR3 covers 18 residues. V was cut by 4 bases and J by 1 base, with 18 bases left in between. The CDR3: CASSQTIWGASGANVLTF. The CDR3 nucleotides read TGTGCCAGCAGCCAAACGATCTGGGGGGCGTCTGGGGCCAACGTCCTGACTTTC.

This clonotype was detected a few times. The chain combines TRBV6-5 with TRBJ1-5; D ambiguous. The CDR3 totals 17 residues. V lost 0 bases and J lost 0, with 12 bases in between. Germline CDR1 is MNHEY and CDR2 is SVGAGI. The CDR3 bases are TGTGCCAGCAGTTACTCCCCGGACGGGTATAGCAATCAGCCCCAGCATTTT. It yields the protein CASSYSPDGYSNQPQHF.

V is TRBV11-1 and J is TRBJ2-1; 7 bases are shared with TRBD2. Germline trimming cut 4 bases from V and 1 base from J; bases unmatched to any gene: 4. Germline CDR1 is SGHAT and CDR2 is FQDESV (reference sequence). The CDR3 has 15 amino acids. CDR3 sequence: CASSSGLRSYNEQFF. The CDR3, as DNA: TGTGCCAGCAGCTCGGGACTACGTTCCTACAATGAGCAGTTCTTC.

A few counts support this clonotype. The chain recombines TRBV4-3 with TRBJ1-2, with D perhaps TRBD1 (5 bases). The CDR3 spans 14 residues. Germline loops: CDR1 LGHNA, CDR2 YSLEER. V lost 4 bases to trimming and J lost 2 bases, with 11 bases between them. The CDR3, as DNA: TGCGCCAGCAGCCGAGGGACGGACAACTATGGCTACACCTTC. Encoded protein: CASSRGTDNYGYTF.

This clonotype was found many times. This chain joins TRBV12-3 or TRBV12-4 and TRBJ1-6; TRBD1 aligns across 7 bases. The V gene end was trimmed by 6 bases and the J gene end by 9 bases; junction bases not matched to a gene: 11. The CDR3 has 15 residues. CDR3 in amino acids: CASSLSTGWFSPLHF. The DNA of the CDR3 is TGTGCCAGCAGCCTCTCGACAGGGTGGTTTTCACCCCTCCACTTT.

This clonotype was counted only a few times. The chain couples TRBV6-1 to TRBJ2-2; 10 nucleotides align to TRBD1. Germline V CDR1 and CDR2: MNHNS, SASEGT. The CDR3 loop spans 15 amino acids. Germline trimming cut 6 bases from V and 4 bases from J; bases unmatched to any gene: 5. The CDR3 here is CASRDRGLSTGELFF. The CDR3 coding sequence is TGTGCCAGCAGAGACAGGGGGCTAAGCACCGGGGAGCTGTTTTTT.

The CDR3 spells CAISGVQVYGYTF. CDR3 sequence (DNA): TGTGCCATCAGTGGCGTACAGGTCTATGGCTACACCTTC. J is TRBJ1-2 and V is TRBV10-3; TRBD1 is a possible D gene (5 bases). The V gene's germline CDR1 is ENHRY and CDR2 SYGVKD. The germline V and J ends were trimmed by 4 bases and 4 bases, with 10 bases remaining between them. The CDR3 is made up of 13 amino acids.

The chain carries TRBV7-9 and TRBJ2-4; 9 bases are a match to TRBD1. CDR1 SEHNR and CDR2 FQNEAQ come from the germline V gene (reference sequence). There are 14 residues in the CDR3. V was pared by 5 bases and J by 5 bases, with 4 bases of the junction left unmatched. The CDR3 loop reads CASSPRTGENIQYF. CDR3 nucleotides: TGTGCCAGCAGCCCCCGGACAGGGGAAAACATTCAGTACTTC.

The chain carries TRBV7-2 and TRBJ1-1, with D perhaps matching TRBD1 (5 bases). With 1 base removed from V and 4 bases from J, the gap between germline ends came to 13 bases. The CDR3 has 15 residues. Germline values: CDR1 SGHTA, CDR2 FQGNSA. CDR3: CASSLERGLGTEAFF. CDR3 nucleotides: TGTGCCAGCAGCTTAGAGCGGGGCCTGGGCACTGAAGCTTTCTTT.

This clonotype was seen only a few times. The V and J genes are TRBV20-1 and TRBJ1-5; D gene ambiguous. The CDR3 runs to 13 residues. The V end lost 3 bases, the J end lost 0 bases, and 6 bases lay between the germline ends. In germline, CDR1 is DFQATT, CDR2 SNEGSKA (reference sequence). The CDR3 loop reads CSASADSNQPQHF. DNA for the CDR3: TGCAGTGCTAGCGCAGATAGCAATCAGCCCCAGCATTTT.

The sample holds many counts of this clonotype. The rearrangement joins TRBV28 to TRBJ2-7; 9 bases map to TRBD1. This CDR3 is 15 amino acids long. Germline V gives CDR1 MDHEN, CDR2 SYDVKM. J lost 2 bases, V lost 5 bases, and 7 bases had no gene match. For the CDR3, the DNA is TGTGCCAGCAGTCCCCCGGGACAGGGAGCCTACGAGCAGTACTTC. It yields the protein CASSPPGQGAYEQYF.